This record looks at one TCR beta chain sequence and its context. Time point: blood at routine non-recurrence follow-up after resection. TCRdb itself ran the 5' RACE reads through MiXCR, one entry per CDR3 protein. Of roughly 24,000 distinct CDR3 sequences in the sample, about 9.8% were seen once. The data were taken from a study of spatial heterogeneity in lung cancer. CDR1 is SQVTM, CDR2 ANQGSEA, per germline. The ends were cut back, 3 bases at V and 0 bases at J, with 11 bases in the middle. The CDR3 totals 14 residues. This sequence originates from a male donor with early-stage non-small cell lung cancer. The V call is TRBV29-1, the J call TRBJ1-1; tentative D call: TRBD1 (5 bases). The material was PBMCs, obtained at follow-up. Written as DNA, the CDR3 is TGCAGCGTTGAGCCGGGACCGCTGAACACTGAAGCTTTCTTT. Translated: CSVEPGPLNTEAFF.